One and the same sample provided the 11 T cell receptor delta chains below, sequenced in a study of gamma-delta T cells after stem cell transplantation. TCRdb redid the clone calls on the RT-PCR reads with CATT. Here the sample spans about 11,000 delta-chain clones, around 41% being singletons. Material for sequencing was gamma-delta T cells. These receptors originate from a human donor. It is not recorded whose cells these are; they may come from a transplant donor.

Of note for this clone: An end of the junction does not agree with germline; a read error may underlie this. J is TRDJ3 and V is TRDV2; D might be TRDD3 (5 bases). In germline, CDR1 is GEAIGNYY, CDR2 EKD. The CDR3 is 17 residues long. The CDR3 spells CACDTVGSSLDTRHMFF. In nucleotides, the CDR3 is TGTGCCTGTGACACCGTGGGGAGCTCCTTGGACACCCGACATATGTTTTTC.

Notes on this clone: One junction end does not reproduce the germline sequence, and a read error may be involved. This sequence joins TRDV3 and TRDJ1, with D uncertain. The CDR3 extends over 15 amino acids. The V gene's germline CDR1 is TVYSNPD and CDR2 GDNSRS (reference sequence). The CDR3 bases are TGTGCCTTTAACTCGGGTTTACTATACACCTATAAACTCATCTTT. Protein sequence: CAFNSGLLYTYKLIF.

This clone was counted between two and nine times. The CDR3: CASPGDSYGVLGMSSYTDKLIF. The CDR3 nucleotides are TGTGCCTCCCCCGGGGATTCCTACGGCGTCCTGGGGATGTCCTCTTACACCGATAAACTCATCTTT. The chain couples TRDV3 to TRDJ1; TRDD2 might be the D (7 bases). V gave up 4 bases and J gave up 0 bases, with 39 bases separating them. The germline V gene has CDR1 TVYSNPD and CDR2 GDNSRS (reference sequence). CDR3 length: 22 amino acids.

The chain uses TRDV1 and TRDJ1, with a tentative D call TRDD3 (6 bases). CDR1 TSWWSYY and CDR2 QGS come from the germline V gene. The ends were cut back, 1 base at V and 0 bases at J, with 54 bases in the middle. CDR3 length equals 30 residues. The CDR3 DNA reads as TGTGCTCTTGGGGAACGGGTCCAAACGGGTGGGGGGGAGCCCCCCTCAACTATGATGTTCTATTGTGAGGACACCGATAAACTCATCTTT. The encoded protein is CALGERVQTGGGEPPSTMMFYCEDTDKLIF.

About this clone: An end of the junction differs from the germline gene, which may be a read error. This chain links TRDV1 with TRDJ3; perhaps TRDD3 as D (5 bases). In germline, CDR1 is TSWWSYY, CDR2 QGS. This CDR3 contains 22 residues. DNA of the CDR3: TGTGCTCTTGGGGAACTCTACACGCGGGGGCCCCCACTCTCCTGGGACATCCGACAGATGTTTTTC. As protein: CALGELYTRGPPLSWDIRQMFF.

V usage is TRDV1 and J usage is TRDJ1; TRDD3 aligns across 11 bases. The CDR3 covers 23 residues. The germline V gene encodes CDR1 TSWWSYY and CDR2 QGS. V gave up 1 base and J gave up 0 bases; unmatched junction bases: 22. The CDR3 region is CALGEPFFRPWGILPLNTDKLIF. The CDR3 DNA reads as TGTGCTCTTGGGGAACCCTTCTTCCGCCCCTGGGGGATACTACCTTTGAACACCGATAAACTCATCTTT.

Notes on this clone: Since a much larger clone is just one base distant, this may be a read error. The V gene is TRDV2, the J gene TRDJ3, with 10 bases aligning to TRDD3. The V segment lost 3 bases and the J segment 0 bases; nucleotides outside the gene matches: 7. Per the germline V gene, CDR1 is GEAIGNYY and CDR2 is EKD. The CDR3 covers 19 residues. The CDR3 nucleotides read TGTGCCTGTGACCCGGTGTACTGGGGGATCTCCTGGGACACCCGACAGATGTTTTTC. This codes for CACDPVYWGISWDTRQMFF.

V gene TRDV1 combines with J gene TRDJ1; the match to TRDD3 covers 12 bases. The junction had 16 bases not matched to a gene; V was cut back by 2 bases and J by 0 bases. Germline V gene data show CDR1 as TSWWSYY and CDR2 as QGS. The CDR3 is 21 amino acids. CDR3 sequence: CALGEKLPPLGDTGDTDKLIF. Written as DNA, the CDR3 is TGTGCTCTTGGGGAAAAACTTCCCCCACTGGGGGATACAGGGGACACCGATAAACTCATCTTT.

The chain employs TRDV1 and TRDJ1, with 12 bases fitting TRDD3. Trimming cost V 0 bases and J 0 bases; bases outside gene matches: 26. The CDR3 has 25 amino acids. CDR1 is TSWWSYY and CDR2 is QGS in the germline V gene. For the CDR3, the DNA is TGTGCTCTTGGGGAACTCCATTCCTGGGCCGTCCTAACTGGGGGATACCCTCGATACACCGATAAACTCATCTTT. Amino acids: CALGELHSWAVLTGGYPRYTDKLIF.

This clone was counted a single time. The sample carries other DNA sequences with the same CDR3. This rearrangement joins TRDV3 to TRDJ1; D is unresolved. The CDR3 has 14 amino acids. Germline CDR1 TVYSNPD, CDR2 GDNSRS (reference sequence). The CDR3 is CASSLGGYTDKLIF. Written as DNA, the CDR3 is TGTGCTTCTAGCTTGGGTGGTTACACCGATAAACTCATCTTT.

Points on this clone: The junction departs from germline at one end; a sequencing error may be responsible. V and J are TRDV2 and TRDJ3; a possible D gene is TRDD3 (6 bases). CDR3 length equals 19 residues. Germline V gene lookup returns CDR1 GEAIGNYY and CDR2 EKD. Here the CDR3 DNA reads TGTGCCTGTGACATGGGGATGTCGTACAGCTCCTTGGACACCCGACAGATGTTTTTC. This gives the protein CACDMGMSYSSLDTRQMFF.